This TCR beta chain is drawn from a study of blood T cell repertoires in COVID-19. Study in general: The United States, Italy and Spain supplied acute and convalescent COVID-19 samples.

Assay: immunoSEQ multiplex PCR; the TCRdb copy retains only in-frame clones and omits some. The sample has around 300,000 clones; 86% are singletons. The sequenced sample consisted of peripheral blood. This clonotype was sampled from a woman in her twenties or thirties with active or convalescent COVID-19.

CDR3 in DNA: TGTGCCAGCAGCCTCGCCCTACAGGGGGCAGGCTACAATGAGCAGTTCTTC. Translation gives CASSLALQGAGYNEQFF. The V and J genes are TRBV5-5 and TRBJ2-1; the match to TRBD1 covers 9 bases. V dropped 4 bases and J dropped 3; count of bases not matched to a gene: 11. CDR3 length: 17 residues. From germline, CDR1 is SGHKS and CDR2 YYEKEE (reference sequence). The whole variable domain, filled in from reference TRBV5-5 and TRBJ2-1, reads DAGVTQSPTHLIKTRGQQVTLRCSPISGHKSVSWYQQVLGQGPQFIFQYYEKEERGRGNFPDRFSARQFPNYSSELNVNALLLGDSALYLCASSLALQGAGYNEQFFGPGTRLTVL.